This T cell receptor beta chain came from a study of cytomegalovirus exposure and HLA in healthy donors. Looked up from germline, CDR1 is SGHTA and CDR2 is FQGNSA. This CDR3 is built from 14 residues. Trimming left V 1 base short and J 1 base short, with 7 bases between. The PCR contained 60 Vbeta and 13 Jbeta primers. Sequencing used immunoSEQ multiplex PCR; TCRdb keeps in-frame clones, though not all of them. Counted here are around 120,000 clones, about 75% occurring once; the ten biggest clones make up about 30%. The chain recombines TRBV7-2 with TRBJ2-5, with D possibly being TRBD1 (6 bases). Sequenced material: PBMCs. This receptor was identified in a man in his 60s in good health and CMV-seropositive. CDR3 residues: CASSLGTAQETQYF. The CDR3 nucleotides are TGTGCCAGCAGCTTAGGGACAGCCCAAGAGACCCAGTACTTC.